This T cell receptor (beta chain) was found in a study of blood T cell repertoires in COVID-19 (dated by TCRdb to the early 2020s). The study in broad terms: Samples from collaborators originated in the United States, Italy and Spain and spanned both the acute and convalescent phases of COVID-19. Subjects who had been exposed to COVID-19, were actively infected with it, or had recovered from it provided the deeply sampled blood TCRbeta repertoires that made up the dataset. The sample metadata nearly always contained a de-identified subject ID, COVID-19 status, age in years and sex. Samples came from the ongoing ImmuneRACE study (first 160 participants) plus 1,254 subjects from 6 global collaborators. Where available, HLA class I and class II types were obtained from metadata supplied by the sample provider rather than from assay-based typing. The prospective study material was composed of cDNA or gDNA derived from T cells, B-cell-depleted T cells, or PBMCs. The repertoires were released in a freely available public database intended as a resource for research on the immune response to SARS-CoV-2.

TCRbeta CDR3 regions were amplified from genomic DNA using the immunoSEQ Assay, a bias-controlled multiplex PCR. The original methods were these. The number of nucleated cells in each sample was estimated by amplification of reference gene primers within the assay. To quantify the absolute abundance of each unique TCRbeta CDR3 rearrangement, sequence reads were collapsed and filtered. For each sample, productive Simpson clonality was calculated as the square root of Simpson's diversity index across productive rearrangements. Held by TCRdb, this immuneACCESS table contains in-frame sequences only and omits some clones. Under half of the omission traces to an unresolved V gene where checked; the cause of the rest is unknown. From that table come the V and J calls and clone size; the DNA was used to work out D and trimming. In all, the sample holds some 77,000 clones, and 90% of those were seen once. The top ten clones comprise 4.3% of the sample.

Of note for this clone: What this receptor recognizes is not known. Base qualities were left out, and no much larger clone turns up one base away.

Overall study outcomes, separate from this receptor: Clinical and demographic metadata were provided uncurated, with the amount varying by source and participant.

The collaborating institutions used their own protocols to collect whole blood in K2EDTA tubes. For TCRbeta analysis, collaborators shipped samples as frozen whole blood, isolated PBMCs, or DNA extracted from either of those sample types. The CDR3 runs 15 residues from the cysteine to the phenylalanine. The read is trimmed to its CDR3 DNA, 45 bases read in frame from base 1. CDR1 SGHVS and CDR2 FQNEAQ are derived from the germline V gene. The germline V and J ends show losses of 4 bases and 4 bases respectively, and no gene match explains 7 bases of the junction. Sequencing used peripheral blood. This clonotype originated in a woman of 80 years or more with active or convalescent COVID-19. The V and J genes are TRBV7-8 and TRBJ1-3; 7 of the junction bases match TRBD1. For the CDR3, the sequence is CASSSGTAYGNTIYF. The DNA is TGTGCCAGCAGCTCCGGGACAGCTTACGGAAACACCATATATTTT. The variable domain in full, with residues beyond the CDR3 obtained from the reference TRBV7-8 and TRBJ1-3 genes, is GAGVSQSPRYKVAKRGQDVALRCDPISGHVSLFWYQQALGQGPEFLTYFQNEAQLDKSGLPSDRFFAERPEGSVSTLKIQRTQQEDSAVYLCASSSGTAYGNTIYFGEGSWLTVV.